This entry features one T cell receptor beta chain sequence. Its antigen is unknown. This may stem from a read error, because a much larger clone lies one nucleotide away. V lost 1 base and J lost 5, with 10 bases in between. CDR3 length equals 14 residues. The data were obtained in a study of glioma-infiltrating T cells. Findings of the study overall: CDR3 overlap between tissue and blood was very small. Non-neoplastic patients had below-expected tissue-blood divergence, while all gliomas exceeded expectation.

The iRepertoire nested amplicon-rescue multiplex PCR amplified TCR alpha and beta CDR3s from RNA. One-step reverse transcription and amplification started from approximately 100-400 ng of tissue mRNA or PBMC total RNA. TCRdb recomputed calls from the multiplex PCR reads with MiXCR, one row per CDR3 protein. The sample includes under 200,000 distinct CDR3 sequences, about 31% seen only once; the top ten take 20%. This chain uses TRBV12-3 or TRBV12-4 with TRBJ2-3; D is unclear. The TCR comes from a human donor with low-grade glioma or glioblastoma, undergoing nonglioma brain surgery, or in good health (not recorded which). Material for sequencing was glioma tissue, nonneoplastic brain tissue, or PBMCs (not recorded which). The CDR3 region has the DNA TGTGCCAGCAGTTTAGGGGTAGGCAAAGATACGCAGTATTTT. It specifies CASSLGVGKDTQYF.